This T cell receptor beta chain was profiled in a study of post-analysis software for immune sequencing data. Notes on the study in general: A handful of TRBV segments were significantly more frequent in patients than in controls. TRBV5-6, TRBV5-1 and TRBV20-1 were among these segments.

Note on this clonotype: Its matching antigen is unknown.

The CDR3 is 16 residues long. The V end lost 4 bases, the J end lost 12 bases, and 31 bases lay between the germline ends. The germline V gene encodes CDR1 SQVTM and CDR2 ANQGSEA. Presence of unique molecular identifiers characterized the TCR beta cDNA libraries. MiXCR, run by TCRdb on the PCR reads, gives a single entry per CDR3 protein. The sample includes 800,000 to 950,000 distinct CDR3 sequences, approximately 53% of them seen just once. The rearrangement joins TRBV29-1 to TRBJ2-7; tentative D call: TRBD2 (6 bases). This sequence was found in a girl between 5 and 17 years old with multiple sclerosis. Material: blood. CDR3 sequence reads: CSVVGGAGYNPNIRYF. The CDR3 DNA is TGCAGCGTTGTAGGAGGGGCAGGTTATAACCCAAACATTCGGTACTTC.